This T cell receptor beta chain is from a study of blood T cell repertoires in COVID-19. For the study at large: COVID-19 samples from acute and convalescent phases originated in the United States, Italy and Spain. T cells, B-cell-depleted T cells, or PBMCs provided the cDNA or gDNA that served as material.

J lost 6 bases, V lost 1 base, and 4 bases had no gene match. The CDR3 is 17 residues long. Germline CDR1 and CDR2: SGHTA and FQGNSA. Per the original methods: Reference gene primer amplification gave estimated nucleated cell counts. Here immunoSEQ multiplex PCR was the method, and the copy in TCRdb shows in-frame clones only, minus some. V and J calls and clone size are those listed in that table; D and trimming were worked out from the DNA. Of approximately 310,000 clones in the sample, approximately 87% are singletons; the top ten hold 7.8%. The specimen was peripheral blood. The chain has TRBV7-2 and TRBJ2-2; 14 nucleotides line up with TRBD2. This clonotype was obtained from a woman between 45 and 60 years old who had recovered from COVID-19. The CDR3 DNA follows: TGTGCCAGCAGCTTAGTCGGGACTAGCGGGAGCGCCGGGGAGCTGTTTTTT. Its translation: CASSLVGTSGSAGELFF.